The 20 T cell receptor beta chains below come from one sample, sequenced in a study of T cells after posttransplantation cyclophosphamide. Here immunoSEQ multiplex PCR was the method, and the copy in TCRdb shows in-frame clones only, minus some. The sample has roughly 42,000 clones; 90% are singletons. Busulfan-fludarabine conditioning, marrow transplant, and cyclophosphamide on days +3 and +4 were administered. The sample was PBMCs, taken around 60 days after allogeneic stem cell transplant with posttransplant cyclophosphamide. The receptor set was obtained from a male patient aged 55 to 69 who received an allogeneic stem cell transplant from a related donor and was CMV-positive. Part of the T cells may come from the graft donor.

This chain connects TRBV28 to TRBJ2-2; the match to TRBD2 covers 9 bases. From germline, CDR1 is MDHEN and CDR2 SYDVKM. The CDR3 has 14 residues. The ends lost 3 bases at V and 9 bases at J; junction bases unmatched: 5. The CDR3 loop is CASSLVAGGRELFF. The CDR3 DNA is TGTGCCAGCAGTTTGGTGGCGGGGGGGAGGGAGCTGTTTTTT.

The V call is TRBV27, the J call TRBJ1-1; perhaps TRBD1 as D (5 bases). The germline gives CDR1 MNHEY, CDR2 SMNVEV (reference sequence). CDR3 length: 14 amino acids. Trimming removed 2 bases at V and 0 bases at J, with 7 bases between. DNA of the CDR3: TGTGCCAGCAGTTTAAAACAGGTGAACACTGAAGCTTTCTTT. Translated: CASSLKQVNTEAFF.

CDR3: CASSLPGQGSYGYTF. The CDR3 DNA sequence: TGTGCCAGCAGCTTACCTGGACAGGGGTCCTATGGCTACACCTTC. The V call is TRBV7-9, the J call TRBJ1-2; 9 nucleotides align to TRBD1. Germline V gene sequence: CDR1 SEHNR, CDR2 FQNEAQ (reference sequence). This CDR3 is built from 15 residues. V shed 2 bases and J 4 bases; nucleotides not matched to a gene: 5. Full variable domain (remainder filled in from reference TRBV7-9 and TRBJ1-2): DTGVSQNPRHKITKRGQNVTFRCDPISEHNRLYWYRQTLGQGPEFLTYFQNEAQLEKSRLLSDRFSAERPKGSFSTLEIQRTEQGDSAMYLCASSLPGQGSYGYTFGSGTRLTVV.

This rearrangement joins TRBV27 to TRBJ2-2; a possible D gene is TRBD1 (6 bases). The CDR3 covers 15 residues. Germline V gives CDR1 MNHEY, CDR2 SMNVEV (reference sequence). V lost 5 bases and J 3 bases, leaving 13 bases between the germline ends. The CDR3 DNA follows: TGTGCCAGCAGTCCGACCGGGACACACACCGGGGAGCTGTTTTTT. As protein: CASSPTGTHTGELFF.

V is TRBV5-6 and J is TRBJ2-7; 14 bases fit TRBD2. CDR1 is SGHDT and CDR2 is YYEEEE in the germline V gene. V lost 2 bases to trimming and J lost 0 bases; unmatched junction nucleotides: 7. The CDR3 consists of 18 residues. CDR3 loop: CASSLLTSGGAYSYEQYV. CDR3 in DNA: TGTGCCAGCAGCTTATTGACTAGCGGGGGGGCCTACTCCTACGAGCAGTACGTC.

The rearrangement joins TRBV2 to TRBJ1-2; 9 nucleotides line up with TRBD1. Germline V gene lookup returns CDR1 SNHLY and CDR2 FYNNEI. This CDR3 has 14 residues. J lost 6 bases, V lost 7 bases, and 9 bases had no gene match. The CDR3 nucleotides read TGTGCCAGCACTCCGGGACAGGGACCTAATGGCTACACCTTC. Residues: CASTPGQGPNGYTF.

CDR3 nucleotide sequence: TGTGCCAGCAGTTACTCGACAGGGGGCAATGAGCAGTTCTTC. As protein: CASSYSTGGNEQFF. The chain is built from TRBV6-5 and TRBJ2-1; the match to TRBD1 covers 9 bases. From germline, CDR1 is MNHEY and CDR2 SVGAGI. The trim removed 0 bases at V and 6 bases at J, leaving 0 bases unmatched. The CDR3 contains 14 residues.

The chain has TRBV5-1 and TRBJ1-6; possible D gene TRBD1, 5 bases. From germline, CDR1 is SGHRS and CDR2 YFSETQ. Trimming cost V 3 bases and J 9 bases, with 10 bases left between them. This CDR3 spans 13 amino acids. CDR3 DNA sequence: TGCGCCAGCAGCTCCGGGGGAGCTTCACCCCTCCACTTT. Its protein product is CASSSGGASPLHF.

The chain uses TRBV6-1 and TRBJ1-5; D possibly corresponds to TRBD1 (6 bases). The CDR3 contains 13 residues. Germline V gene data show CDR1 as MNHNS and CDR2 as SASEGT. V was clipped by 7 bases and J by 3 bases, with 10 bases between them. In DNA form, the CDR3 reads TGTGCCAGCACCAGGACAGTCAATCAGCCCCAGCATTTT. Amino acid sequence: CASTRTVNQPQHF.

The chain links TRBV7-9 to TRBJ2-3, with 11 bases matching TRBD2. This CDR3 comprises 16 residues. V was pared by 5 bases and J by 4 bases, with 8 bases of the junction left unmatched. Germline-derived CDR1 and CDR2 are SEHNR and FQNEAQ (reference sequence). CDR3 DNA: TGTGCCAGCAGCGCCCGACTAGCGGGGACACCAGATACGCAGTATTTT. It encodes CASSARLAGTPDTQYF.

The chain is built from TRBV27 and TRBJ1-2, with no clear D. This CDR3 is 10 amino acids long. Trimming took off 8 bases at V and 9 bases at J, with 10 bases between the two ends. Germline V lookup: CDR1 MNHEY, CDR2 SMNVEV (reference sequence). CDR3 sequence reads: CASRQRCYTF. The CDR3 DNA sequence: TGTGCCAGCCGTCAGAGGTGCTACACCTTC.

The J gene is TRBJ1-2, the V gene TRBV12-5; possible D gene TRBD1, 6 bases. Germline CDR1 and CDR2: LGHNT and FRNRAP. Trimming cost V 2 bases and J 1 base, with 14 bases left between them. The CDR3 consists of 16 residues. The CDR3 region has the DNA TGTGCTAGTGGTTTGACGACAGGCCCAGATAACTATGGCTACACCTTC. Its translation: CASGLTTGPDNYGYTF.

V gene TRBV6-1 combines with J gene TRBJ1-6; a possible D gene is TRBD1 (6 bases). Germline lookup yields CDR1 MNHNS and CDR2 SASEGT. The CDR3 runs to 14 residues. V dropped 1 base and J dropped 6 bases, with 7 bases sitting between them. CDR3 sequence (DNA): TGTGCCAGCAGTGAAGAAGGGGGTAATTCACCCCTCCACTTT. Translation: CASSEEGGNSPLHF.

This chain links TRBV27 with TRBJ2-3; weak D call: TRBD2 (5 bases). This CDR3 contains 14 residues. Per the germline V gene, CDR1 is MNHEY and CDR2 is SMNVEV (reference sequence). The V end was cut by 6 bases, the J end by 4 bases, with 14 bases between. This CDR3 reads CASSRPSRPDTQYF. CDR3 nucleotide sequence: TGTGCCAGCAGCCGGCCTAGCCGACCAGATACGCAGTATTTT.

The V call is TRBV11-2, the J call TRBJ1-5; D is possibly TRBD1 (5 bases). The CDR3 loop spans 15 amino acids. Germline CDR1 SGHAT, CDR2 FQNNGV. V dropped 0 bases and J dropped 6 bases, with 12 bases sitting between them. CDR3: CASSLESGVSQPQHF. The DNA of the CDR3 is TGTGCCAGCAGCTTAGAATCGGGGGTCAGTCAGCCCCAGCATTTT. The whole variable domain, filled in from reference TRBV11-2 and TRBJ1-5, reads EAGVAQSPRYKIIEKRQSVAFWCNPISGHATLYWYQQILGQGPKLLIQFQNNGVVDDSQLPKDRFSAERLKGVDSTLKIQPAKLEDSAVYLCASSLESGVSQPQHFGDGTRLSIL.

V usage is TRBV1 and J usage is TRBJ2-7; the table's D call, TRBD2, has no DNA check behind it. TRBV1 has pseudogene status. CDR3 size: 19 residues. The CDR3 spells CTSSQVPLWEFEKAYEQYF. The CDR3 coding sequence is TGCACCAGCAGCCAAGTGCCCCTATGGGAGTTCGAAAAGGCCTACGAGCAGTACTTC.

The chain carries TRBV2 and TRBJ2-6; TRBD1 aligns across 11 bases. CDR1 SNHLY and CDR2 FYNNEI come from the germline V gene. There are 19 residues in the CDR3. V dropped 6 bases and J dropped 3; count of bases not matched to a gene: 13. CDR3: CASSIHRDRGSSGANVLTF. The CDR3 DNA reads TGTGCCAGCAGCATACACCGGGACAGGGGGTCTAGTGGGGCCAACGTCCTGACTTTC.

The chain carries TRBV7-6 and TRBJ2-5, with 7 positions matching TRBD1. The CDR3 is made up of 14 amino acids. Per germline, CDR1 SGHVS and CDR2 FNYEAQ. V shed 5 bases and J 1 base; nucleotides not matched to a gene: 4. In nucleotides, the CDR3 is TGTGCCAGCAGCGCCACAGGGGTCCAAGAGACCCAGTACTTC. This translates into CASSATGVQETQYF.

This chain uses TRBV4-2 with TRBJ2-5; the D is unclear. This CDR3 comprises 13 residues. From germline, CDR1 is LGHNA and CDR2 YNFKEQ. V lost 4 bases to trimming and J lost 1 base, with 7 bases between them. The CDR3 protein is CASSPASQETQYF. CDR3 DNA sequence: TGTGCCAGCAGCCCTGCCAGCCAAGAGACCCAGTACTTC.

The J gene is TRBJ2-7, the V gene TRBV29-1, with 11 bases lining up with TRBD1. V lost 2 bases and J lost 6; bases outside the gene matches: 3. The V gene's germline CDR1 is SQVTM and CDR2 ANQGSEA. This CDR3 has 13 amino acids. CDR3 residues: CSVERDRGIEQYF. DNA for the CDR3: TGCAGCGTTGAAAGGGACAGGGGGATCGAGCAGTACTTC.